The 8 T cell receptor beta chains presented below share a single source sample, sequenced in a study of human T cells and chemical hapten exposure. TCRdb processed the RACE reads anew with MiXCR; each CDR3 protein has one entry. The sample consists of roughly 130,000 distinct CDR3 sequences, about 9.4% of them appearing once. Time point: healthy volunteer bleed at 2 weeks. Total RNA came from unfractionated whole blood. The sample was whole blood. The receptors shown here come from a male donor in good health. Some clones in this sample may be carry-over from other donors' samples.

CDR3 protein: CASSQARGELFF. CDR3 in DNA: TGCGCCAGCAGCCAAGCCCGGGGGGAGCTGTTTTTT. The chain uses TRBV4-1 and TRBJ2-2; D call uncertain. This CDR3 is built from 12 residues. Germline CDR1 and CDR2: MGHRA and YSYEKL. V lost 1 base and J 8 bases, leaving 5 bases between the germline ends.

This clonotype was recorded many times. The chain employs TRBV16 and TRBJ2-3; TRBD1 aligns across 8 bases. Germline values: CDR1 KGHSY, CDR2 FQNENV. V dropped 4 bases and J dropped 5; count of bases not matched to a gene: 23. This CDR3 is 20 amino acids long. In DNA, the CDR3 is TGTGCCAGCAGCCTTCCGGGACAGGACAAATCCCGTATCTTGATAGATACGCAGTATTTT. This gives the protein CASSLPGQDKSRILIDTQYF.

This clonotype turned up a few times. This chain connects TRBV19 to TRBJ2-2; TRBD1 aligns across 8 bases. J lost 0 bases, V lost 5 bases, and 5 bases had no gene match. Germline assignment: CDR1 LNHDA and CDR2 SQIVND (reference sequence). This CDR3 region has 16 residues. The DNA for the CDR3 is TGTGCCAGTAGTCTCTGGACAGGGACGAACACCGGGGAGCTGTTTTTT. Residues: CASSLWTGTNTGELFF.

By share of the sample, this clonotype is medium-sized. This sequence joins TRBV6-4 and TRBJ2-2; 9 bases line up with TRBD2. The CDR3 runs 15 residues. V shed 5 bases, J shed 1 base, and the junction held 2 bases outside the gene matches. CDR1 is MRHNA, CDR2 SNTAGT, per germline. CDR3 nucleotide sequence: TGTGCCAGCAGTCCGACTAGCGGGAACACCGGGGAGCTGTTTTTT. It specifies CASSPTSGNTGELFF.

Here the CDR3 DNA reads TGTGCCACCAGCCCCCCGGTCGGCCAGGCAGGGACTGAAGCTTTCTTT. As protein: CATSPPVGQAGTEAFF. This sequence joins TRBV15 and TRBJ1-1; TRBD1 might be the D (5 bases). This CDR3 spans 16 amino acids. Between the trimmed V and J ends, which lost 5 bases and 5 bases, there was a span of 21 bases. Germline V gene lookup returns CDR1 LNHNV and CDR2 YYDKDF (reference sequence).

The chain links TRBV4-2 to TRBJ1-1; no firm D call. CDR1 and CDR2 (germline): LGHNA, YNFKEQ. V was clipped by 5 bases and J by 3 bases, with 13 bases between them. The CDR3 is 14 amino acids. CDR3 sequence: CASSSLGEDTEAFF. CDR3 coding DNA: TGTGCCAGCAGCTCCCTTGGGGAAGACACTGAAGCTTTCTTT.

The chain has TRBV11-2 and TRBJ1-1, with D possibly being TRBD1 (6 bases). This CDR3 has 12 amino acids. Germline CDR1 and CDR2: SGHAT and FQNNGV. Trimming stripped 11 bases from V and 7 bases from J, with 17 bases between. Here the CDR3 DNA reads TGTGCCGCGAGGGGGGGTCGAGGTGAAGCTTTCTTT. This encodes CAARGGRGEAFF. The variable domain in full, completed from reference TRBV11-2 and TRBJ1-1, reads EAGVAQSPRYKIIEKRQSVAFWCNPISGHATLYWYQQILGQGPKLLIQFQNNGVVDDSQLPKDRFSAERLKGVDSTLKIQPAKLEDSAVYLCAARGGRGEAFFGQGTRLTVV.

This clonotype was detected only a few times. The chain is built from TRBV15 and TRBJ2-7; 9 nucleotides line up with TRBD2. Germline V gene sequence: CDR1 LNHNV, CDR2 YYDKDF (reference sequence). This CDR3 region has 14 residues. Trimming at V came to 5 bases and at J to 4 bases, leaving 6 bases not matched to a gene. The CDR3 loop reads CATSLGTSSYEQYF. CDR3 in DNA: TGTGCCACCAGCCTCGGGACTAGCTCGTACGAGCAGTACTTC.